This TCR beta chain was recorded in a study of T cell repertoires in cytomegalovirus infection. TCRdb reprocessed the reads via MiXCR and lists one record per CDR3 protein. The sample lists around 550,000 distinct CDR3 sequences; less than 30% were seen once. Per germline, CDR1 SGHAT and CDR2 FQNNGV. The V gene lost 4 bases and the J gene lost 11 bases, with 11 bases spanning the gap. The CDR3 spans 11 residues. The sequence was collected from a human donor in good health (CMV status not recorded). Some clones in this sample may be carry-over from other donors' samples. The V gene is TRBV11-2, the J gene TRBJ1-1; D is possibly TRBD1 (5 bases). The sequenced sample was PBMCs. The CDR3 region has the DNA TGTGCCAGCAGCTCCGGGGGGAATGCTTTCTTT. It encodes CASSSGGNAFF.